This passage covers 6 T cell receptor beta chains from one sample sequenced in a study of T-cell reconstitution after alpha-beta-depleted transplantation in children. Library preparation (for TCRbeta) was performed with unique molecular identifiers. TCRdb called the PCR reads again in MiXCR, with one record for every CDR3 protein. Among more than 400,000 distinct CDR3 sequences, over 40% were seen once, and the ten largest hold roughly 27%. The specimen was PBMCs, collected before TCRalphabeta/CD19-depleted stem cell transplant. These receptors all come from a girl between 2 and 10 years old with aplastic anemia, due to receive a stem cell transplant.

This clonotype was recorded a few times. This rearrangement joins TRBV6-5 to TRBJ2-7, with a tentative D call TRBD1 (6 bases). The CDR3 loop spans 15 amino acids. V dropped 4 bases and J dropped 2 bases, with 15 bases sitting between them. Germline V CDR1 and CDR2: MNHEY, SVGAGI. The CDR3: CASSLGGVPTYEQYF. The CDR3 DNA reads TGTGCCAGCAGTTTAGGGGGAGTTCCTACCTACGAGCAGTACTTC.

The CDR3 coding sequence is TGTGCCAGCAGCCGTGGGGGAGCCTCCTTATCTGGAAACACCATATATTTT. Translated: CASSRGGASLSGNTIYF. The chain uses TRBV5-6 and TRBJ1-3, with TRBD1 as a possible D gene (5 bases). Germline V lookup: CDR1 SGHDT, CDR2 YYEEEE. The CDR3 is 17 residues long. The V end was cut by 4 bases, the J end by 1 base, with 18 bases between.

This clonotype was detected only a few times. The J gene is TRBJ2-5, the V gene TRBV20-1; 8 bases map to TRBD1. CDR3 length: 15 residues. V lost 0 bases and J lost 1; bases outside the gene matches: 4. Germline V gives CDR1 DFQATT, CDR2 SNEGSKA (reference sequence). DNA of the CDR3: TGCAGTGCTAGAGACGGACAGGGACCCCAAGAGACCCAGTACTTC. Translated: CSARDGQGPQETQYF.

In this sample, this clonotype turned up a few times. This sequence joins TRBV27 and TRBJ1-3; D not certain. The CDR3 runs to 16 residues. V was clipped by 3 bases and J by 0 bases, with 12 bases between them. CDR1 is MNHEY and CDR2 is SMNVEV in the germline V gene (reference sequence). Here the CDR3 reads CASSLSGIPSGNTIYF. CDR3 sequence (DNA): TGTGCCAGCAGTTTGTCTGGGATCCCCTCTGGAAACACCATATATTTT.

The J gene is TRBJ2-1, the V gene TRBV7-6, with D uncertain. Germline assignment: CDR1 SGHVS and CDR2 FNYEAQ. Between the trimmed V and J ends, which lost 1 base and 10 bases, there was a span of 11 bases. This CDR3 contains 13 residues. CDR3: CASSLVWSREQFF. CDR3 DNA: TGTGCCAGCAGCTTAGTTTGGAGTCGCGAGCAGTTCTTC.

CDR3 in DNA: TGTGCCAGCAGCTTAGCTGGTCCCAGGTATACGCAGTATTTT. This sequence encodes CASSLAGPRYTQYF. The V and J genes are TRBV7-2 and TRBJ2-3; no clear D. The CDR3 runs to 14 residues. Germline V gene lookup returns CDR1 SGHTA and CDR2 FQGNSA. The germline V and J ends were trimmed by 0 bases and 7 bases, with 11 bases remaining between them.